This T cell receptor (beta chain) was documented in a study of cytomegalovirus exposure and HLA in healthy donors. The overall study: The roughly 110 validation repertoires were reported in a later analysis to have been generated on the same platform as the approximately 700 first-cohort repertoires.

A note on this clone: Its antigen is unknown.

Findings and caveats of the study: Listed as cytomegalovirus-associated were about 160 TCR beta chains.

This table comes from immunoSEQ multiplex PCR, and its TCRdb copy is limited to in-frame clones, with some not included. Here the sample spans about 160,000 clones, roughly 96% being singletons. Per the germline V gene, CDR1 is SQVTM and CDR2 is ANQGSEA. The CDR3 totals 12 residues. Trimming shortened V by 4 bases and J by 2 bases, and 8 bases separated the two germline ends. The sequencing sample was made of PBMCs. This sequence was found in a woman in her late teens or twenties in good health and CMV-seronegative. The J gene is TRBJ1-1, the V gene TRBV29-1, with D uncertain. In nucleotides, the CDR3 is TGCAGCGTTGTACGGTCTAACACTGAAGCTTTCTTT. Its translation: CSVVRSNTEAFF.